This TCR beta chain was recovered during a study of shared clonotypes between healthy human individuals. Overall study results and limits: Represented diversity (both genetic and exposure-history) was limited by the small number of donors. Only blood underwent sampling, and tissue repertoires likely differ.

Looked up from germline, CDR1 is LNHDA and CDR2 is SQIVND (reference sequence). The junction had 4 bases not matched to a gene; V was cut back by 6 bases and J by 0 bases. CDR3 size: 14 residues. Comment on this clone: Its antigen is not identified. Other DNA sequences in the same sample also yield this CDR3.

Genomic DNA from unsorted samples was obtained from 83 million or so PBMCs (per sample). The run depth of the assay was deep. Measured with immunoSEQ multiplex PCR; TCRdb has only the in-frame clones, and not every one. The repertoire holds about 470,000 clones, roughly 77% seen once, with around 13% in the top ten. Input material: PBMCs. The source is a woman in her 40s in good health. Some clones in this sample may be carry-over from other donors' samples. J is TRBJ1-1 and V is TRBV19; TRBD1 matches at 7 bases. As DNA, the CDR3 is TGTGCCAGTAGCTTGGGACAGATGAACACTGAAGCTTTCTTT. Its protein product is CASSLGQMNTEAFF.